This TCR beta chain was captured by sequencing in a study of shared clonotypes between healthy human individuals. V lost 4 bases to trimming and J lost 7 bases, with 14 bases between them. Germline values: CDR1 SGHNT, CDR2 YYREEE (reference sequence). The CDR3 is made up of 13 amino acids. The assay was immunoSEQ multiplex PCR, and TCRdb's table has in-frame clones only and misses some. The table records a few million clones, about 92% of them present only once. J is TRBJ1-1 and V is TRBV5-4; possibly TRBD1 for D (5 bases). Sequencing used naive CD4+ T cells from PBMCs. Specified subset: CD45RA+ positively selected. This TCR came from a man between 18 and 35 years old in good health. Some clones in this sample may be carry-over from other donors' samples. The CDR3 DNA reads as TGTGCCAGCAGCCCCAGACAGACAAGTGAAGCTTTCTTT. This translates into CASSPRQTSEAFF.